This paragraph covers one TCR beta chain sequence. The source of the sample is a study of response to subunit inactivated influenza vaccine. TCRdb fed the RT-PCR reads into MiXCR, producing one record per CDR3 protein. The profile shows around 190,000 distinct CDR3 sequences, about 9% of them singletons. The sequence was obtained from a man between 45 and 60 years old who received an inactivated influenza vaccine. Sample: non-naive T cells sorted from PBMCs, taken on the day of vaccination.

The CDR3 reads CASSSTGLAGGRGSYEQYF. DNA of the CDR3: TGTGCCAGCAGCTCCACCGGACTAGCGGGAGGGAGGGGTTCCTACGAGCAGTACTTC. The gene calls are TRBV11-1 and TRBJ2-7; 15 bases map to TRBD2. With 4 bases clipped from V and 1 base from J, the junction kept 11 bases outside the gene matches. Germline V CDR1 and CDR2: SGHAT, FQDESV (reference sequence). The CDR3 has 19 residues. Combining the CDR3 with reference TRBV11-1 and TRBJ2-7 gives the whole variable domain EAEVAQSPRYKITEKSQAVAFWCDPISGHATLYWYRQILGQGPELLVQFQDESVVDDSQLPKDRFSAERLKGVDSTLKIQPAELGDSAMYLCASSSTGLAGGRGSYEQYFGPGTRLTVT.